This T cell receptor (beta chain) was recovered during a study of T-cell memory formation after mild COVID-19. One entry per CDR3 protein, called by TCRdb with MiXCR from the 5' RACE reads. The sample consists of about 560,000 distinct CDR3 sequences, about 20% of them appearing once. The V and J ends lost 1 base and 3 bases respectively, with 10 bases between them. The CDR3 length is 14 residues. In germline, CDR1 is SEHNR, CDR2 FQNEAQ (reference sequence). V gene TRBV7-9 combines with J gene TRBJ2-7; D is ambiguous. Sequencing was carried out using PBMCs or a T cell subset sorted from them (not recorded which). The clonotype comes from an adult woman who had mild COVID-19 (a few samples of this study predate the infection). Cell type and time point are not known. The CDR3 is CASSLGAIRYEQYF. The CDR3 coding sequence is TGTGCCAGCAGCTTAGGTGCCATCCGCTACGAGCAGTACTTC.